This T cell receptor (beta chain) was obtained from a study of T cells in Graves' hyperthyroidism and ophthalmopathy. Diagnoses were established using clinical symptoms, serum thyroxine and TRAb, thyroid ultrasound and orbital computed tomography. Whole-study results and caveats: Through a model of 13 V-J features, ophthalmopathy was separated from stable hyperthyroidism. Also found in blood were most expanded thyroid clonotypes above 0.001.

This clonotype was recorded many times. What it recognizes is unknown. From RNA transcripts, TCR beta CDR3 regions were amplified. HTBI primers were used for first-round RT-PCR of the TCR CDR3. TCRdb re-called the multiplex PCR reads through MiXCR, storing one row per CDR3 protein. The repertoire holds more than 300,000 distinct CDR3 sequences, with roughly 14% as singletons. The germline V gene has CDR1 SGHTA and CDR2 FQGNSA. V shed 5 bases and J shed 5 bases, with 12 bases lying between them. The CDR3 sequence is 14 residues long. This TCR was recovered from a woman in her 30s with Graves' ophthalmopathy. The chain links TRBV7-2 to TRBJ2-2, with D perhaps being TRBD1 or TRBD2 (5 bases each). The sequencing sample was made of blood. The CDR3 DNA reads TGTGCCAGCAGCCTCCGGGACGCGACCGGGGAGCTGTTTTTT. This codes for CASSLRDATGELFF.